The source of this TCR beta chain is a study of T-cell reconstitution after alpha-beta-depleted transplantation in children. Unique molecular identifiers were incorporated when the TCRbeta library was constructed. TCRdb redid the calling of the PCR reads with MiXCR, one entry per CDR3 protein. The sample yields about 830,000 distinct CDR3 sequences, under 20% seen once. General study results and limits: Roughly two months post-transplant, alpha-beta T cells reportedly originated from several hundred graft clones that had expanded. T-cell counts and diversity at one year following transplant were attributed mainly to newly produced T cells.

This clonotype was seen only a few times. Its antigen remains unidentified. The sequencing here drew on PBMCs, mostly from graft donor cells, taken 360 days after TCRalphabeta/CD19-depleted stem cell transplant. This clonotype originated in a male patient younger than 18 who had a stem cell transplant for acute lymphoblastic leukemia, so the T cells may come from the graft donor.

The CDR3 coding sequence is TGCGCCAGTATAGGGACAGATAATGAGCAGTTCTTC. As protein: CASIGTDNEQFF. V is TRBV5-1 and J is TRBJ2-1, with 7 nucleotides matching TRBD1. J gave up 7 bases and V 8 bases, and 6 bases lay outside the gene matches. Germline assignment: CDR1 SGHRS and CDR2 YFSETQ. The CDR3 spans 12 residues.